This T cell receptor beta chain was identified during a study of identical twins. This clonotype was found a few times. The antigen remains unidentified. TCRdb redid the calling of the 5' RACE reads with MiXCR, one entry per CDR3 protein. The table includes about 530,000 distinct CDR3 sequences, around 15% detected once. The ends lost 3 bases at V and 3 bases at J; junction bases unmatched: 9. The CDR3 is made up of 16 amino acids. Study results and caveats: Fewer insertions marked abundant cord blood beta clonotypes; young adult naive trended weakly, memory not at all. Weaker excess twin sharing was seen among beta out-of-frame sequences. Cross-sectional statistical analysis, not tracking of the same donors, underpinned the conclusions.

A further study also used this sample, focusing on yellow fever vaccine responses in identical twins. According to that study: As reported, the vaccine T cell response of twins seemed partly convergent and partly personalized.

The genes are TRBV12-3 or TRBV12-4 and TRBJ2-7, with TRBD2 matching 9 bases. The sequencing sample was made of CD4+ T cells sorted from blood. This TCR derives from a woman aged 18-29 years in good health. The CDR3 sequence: CASSLGPLAGDYEQYF. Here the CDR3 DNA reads TGTGCCAGCAGTTTGGGGCCCTTAGCGGGAGACTACGAGCAGTACTTC.